What follows are 17 T cell receptor beta chains derived from one specimen sequenced in a study of T cell clonotyping in hematopoietic cell transplantation. Clones were read by immunoSEQ multiplex PCR, and TCRdb kept only the in-frame ones, dropping some. The sample has 7,200 or so clones, about nine tenths seen once; the top ten hold around 4.3%. Sample: PBMCs, taken 30 days after allogeneic stem cell transplant. The receptors come from a female patient in her forties or fifties who had an allogeneic stem cell transplant from an unrelated donor, so the T cells may come from the graft donor. Some clones in this sample may be carry-over from other donors' samples.

J is TRBJ1-1 and V is TRBV2; D remains unclear. The CDR3 runs 14 residues. Germline lookup yields CDR1 SNHLY and CDR2 FYNNEI. V was trimmed by 4 bases and J by 0 bases, leaving 9 bases between them. The CDR3 protein is CASSGSWLNTEAFF. The CDR3 bases are TGTGCCAGCAGTGGGTCGTGGTTGAACACTGAAGCTTTCTTT.

Concerning this clone itself: The junction and the germline gene differ at one end; a read error may be behind it. This chain joins TRBV15 and TRBJ1-4; D is uncertain. Looked up from germline, CDR1 is LNHNV and CDR2 is YYDKDF (reference sequence). The CDR3 contains 13 residues. CDR3 in amino acids: CATSRDRPGAGVF. CDR3 DNA: TGTGCCACCAGCAGAGACAGGCCTGGAGCAGGCGTCTTT. The entire variable domain, with the rest obtained from reference TRBV15 and TRBJ1-4, is as follows: DAMVIQNPRYQVTQFGKPVTLSCSQTLNHNVMYWYQQKSSQAPKLLFHYYDKDFNNEADTPDNFQSRRPNTSFCFLDIRSPGLGDTAMYLCATSRDRPGAGVFGSGTQLSVL.

A single count supports this clone. J is TRBJ2-3 and V is TRBV27, with D possibly TRBD2 on 7 matching bases. Germline CDR1 and CDR2: MNHEY and SMNVEV (reference sequence). Trimming took off 4 bases at V and 3 bases at J, with 11 bases between the two ends. The length of the CDR3 is 14 residues. The CDR3 DNA reads TGTGCCAGCAGTTGGGGGGGCCCGACAGATACGCAGTATTTT. Translation: CASSWGGPTDTQYF.

The chain recombines TRBV7-8 with TRBJ1-1; TRBD1 is a possible D gene (6 bases). This CDR3 has 15 residues. The germline V gene encodes CDR1 SGHVS and CDR2 FQNEAQ. The V and J ends lost 5 bases and 0 bases respectively, with 13 bases between them. DNA of the CDR3: TGTGCCAGCAGCGCCGGACAGAGTTTGAACACTGAAGCTTTCTTT. It translates to CASSAGQSLNTEAFF.

The chain couples TRBV7-9 to TRBJ1-1, with 9 bases that match TRBD1. Germline CDR1 SEHNR, CDR2 FQNEAQ (reference sequence). The CDR3 consists of 15 residues. Trimming removed 5 bases from V and 5 bases from J; junction bases left unmatched: 9. The CDR3 is CASSAGQGIRTEAFF. The CDR3 coding sequence is TGTGCCAGCAGCGCGGGACAGGGAATAAGAACTGAAGCTTTCTTT.

This clone was counted once. The V and J genes are TRBV6-5 and TRBJ1-3, with TRBD1 identical over 8 bases. Germline V lookup: CDR1 MNHEY, CDR2 SVGAGI. The CDR3 covers 13 residues. The V and J ends lost 6 bases and 3 bases, in that order; junction bases with no gene match: 1. CDR3 bases: TGTGCCAGCAGCAGGGGGCGTGGAAACACCATATATTTT. It encodes CASSRGRGNTIYF.

The chain links TRBV30 to TRBJ2-7, with 7 bases fitting TRBD1. The trim removed 3 bases at V and 4 bases at J, leaving 6 bases unmatched. CDR3 length: 13 residues. The germline gives CDR1 GTSNPN, CDR2 SVGIG (reference sequence). CDR3: CAWRGQTNYEQYF. The CDR3, as DNA: TGTGCCTGGAGGGGACAGACAAATTACGAGCAGTACTTC.

V and J are TRBV19 and TRBJ2-7; D is unclear. V lost 5 bases, J lost 1 base, and 9 bases lay in between. Germline V lookup: CDR1 LNHDA, CDR2 SQIVND (reference sequence). The CDR3 length is 13 residues. For the CDR3, the DNA is TGTGCCAGTAGTCGCCCCGGGTCCTACGAGCAGTACTTC. Translating gives CASSRPGSYEQYF.

The chain carries TRBV6-1 and TRBJ1-5; 7 bases are a match to TRBD1. CDR3 length: 17 amino acids. Germline CDR1 reads MNHNS; CDR2 reads SASEGT. Losses at the gene ends were 2 bases for V and 0 bases for J; bases not matched to a gene: 7. CDR3 sequence reads: CASSEMTGQYSNQPQHF. The CDR3 DNA is TGTGCCAGCAGTGAAATGACAGGGCAGTATAGCAATCAGCCCCAGCATTTT.

DNA for the CDR3: TGTGCCAGCAGCGCTTCGAGCGGGGGCTACAATGAGCAGTTCTTC. This encodes CASSASSGGYNEQFF. The chain has TRBV9 and TRBJ2-1, with 8 bases lining up with TRBD2. CDR1 and CDR2 from the germline V gene are SGDLS and YYNGEE. The CDR3 is made up of 15 amino acids. With 3 bases clipped from V and 3 bases from J, the junction kept 5 bases outside the gene matches.

V is TRBV6-1 and J is TRBJ1-4; D not resolved. The germline gives CDR1 MNHNS, CDR2 SASEGT. The CDR3 has 12 amino acids. V lost 2 bases to trimming and J lost 7 bases, with 5 bases between them. The CDR3 DNA reads TGTGCCAGCAGTGAAAACTTTGAAAAACTGTTTTTT. It codes for CASSENFEKLFF.

The chain uses TRBV28 and TRBJ2-3, with a weak D call TRBD2 (5 bases). CDR3 length: 14 amino acids. Germline CDR1 MDHEN, CDR2 SYDVKM. Deletions cut 11 bases from V and 4 bases from J, with 19 bases between. CDR3 nucleotide sequence: TGTGCCTCATCCCGGACTGGGAGCTCAGATACGCAGTATTTT. Protein: CASSRTGSSDTQYF.

The CDR3 is CASSYAPKETQYF. The CDR3 DNA sequence: TGTGCCAGCAGTTACGCCCCGAAAGAGACCCAGTACTTC. The chain uses TRBV6-5 and TRBJ2-5; D is uncertain. With 2 bases removed from V and 3 bases from J, the gap between germline ends came to 7 bases. Germline loops: CDR1 MNHEY, CDR2 SVGAGI. This CDR3 region has 13 residues.

This chain uses TRBV7-8 with TRBJ1-4; 7 nucleotides match TRBD1. The germline gives CDR1 SGHVS, CDR2 FQNEAQ. The J segment lost 1 base and the V segment lost 1 base, leaving 3 bases of the junction unmatched. The CDR3 extends over 16 amino acids. The CDR3 region is CASSLGYRGTNEKLFF. CDR3 DNA sequence: TGTGCCAGCAGCTTAGGTTACAGGGGAACTAATGAAAAACTGTTTTTT.

The chain joins TRBV6-1 to TRBJ2-3; D possibly corresponds to TRBD2 (7 bases). Deletions cut 4 bases from V and 4 bases from J, with 15 bases between. From germline, CDR1 is MNHNS and CDR2 SASEGT. The CDR3 spans 15 residues. The CDR3 spells CASSGGGAGSDTQYF. The DNA for the CDR3 is TGTGCCAGCAGTGGGGGGGGCGCGGGCTCAGATACGCAGTATTTT.

The rearrangement uses TRBV6-5 and TRBJ1-5; 9 bases map to TRBD1. The CDR3 length is 14 residues. Trimming removed 6 bases from V and 2 bases from J; junction bases left unmatched: 2. Germline-derived CDR1 and CDR2 are MNHEY and SVGAGI. CDR3 protein: CASSWTGGNQPQHF. The CDR3 bases are TGTGCCAGCAGCTGGACAGGGGGCAATCAGCCCCAGCATTTT.

The chain carries TRBV29-1 and TRBJ1-2; 7 bases agree with TRBD1. The V gene's germline CDR1 is SQVTM and CDR2 ANQGSEA. This CDR3 has 13 amino acids. V was clipped by 7 bases and J by 4 bases; unmatched bases: 9. The CDR3, as DNA: TGCAGCGCCAGGACAGGAAGTCTCTATGGCTACACCTTC. Residues: CSARTGSLYGYTF.